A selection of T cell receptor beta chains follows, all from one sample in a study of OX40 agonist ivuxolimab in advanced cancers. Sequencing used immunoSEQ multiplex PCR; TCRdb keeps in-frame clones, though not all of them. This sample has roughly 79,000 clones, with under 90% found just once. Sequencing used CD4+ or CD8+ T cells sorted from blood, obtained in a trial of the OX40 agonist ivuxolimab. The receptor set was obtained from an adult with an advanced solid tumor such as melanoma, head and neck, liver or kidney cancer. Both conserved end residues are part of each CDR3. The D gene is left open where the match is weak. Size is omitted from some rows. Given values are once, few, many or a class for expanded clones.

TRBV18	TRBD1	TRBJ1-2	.	TGTGCCAGCTCACCACCGGGACAGCTCTATGGCTACACCTTC	CASSPPGQLYGYTF
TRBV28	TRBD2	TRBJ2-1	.	TGTGCCAGCAGTTTAGGACTAGCGGGGGTCTCCTACAATGAGCAGTTCTTC	CASSLGLAGVSYNEQFF
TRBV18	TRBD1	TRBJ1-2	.	TGTGCCAGCTCACCACCCGGGACAGGGGGCTCCAACTATGGCTACACCTTC	CASSPPGTGGSNYGYTF
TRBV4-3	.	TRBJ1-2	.	TGCGCCAGCAGCCAAGACGGGAGACCCTATGGCTACACCTTC	CASSQDGRPYGYTF
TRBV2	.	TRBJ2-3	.	TGTCCTTTGAATCCCGGGTGCGGAACAGATACGCAGTATTTT	CPLNPGCGTDTQYF
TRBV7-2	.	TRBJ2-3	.	TGTGCCAGCAGCTTAATTGGGAGTAGAGATACGCAGTATTTT	CASSLIGSRDTQYF
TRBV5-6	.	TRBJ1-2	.	TGTGCCAGCAGCTTGAGGAGTGCCCAGAGCGGAGGCTACACCTTC	CASSLRSAQSGGYTF
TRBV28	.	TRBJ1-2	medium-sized	TGTGCCAGCAGGTCTGGGGGGGCGAGGTATGGCTACACCTTC	CASRSGGARYGYTF
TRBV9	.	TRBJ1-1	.	TGTGCCAGCAGCTTCGCAGGGGTTGGCACTGAAGCTTTCTTT	CASSFAGVGTEAFF
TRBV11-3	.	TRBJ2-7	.	TGTGCCAGCAGCCTATCTAGGGCGGGGGAGCAGTACTTC	CASSLSRAGEQYF
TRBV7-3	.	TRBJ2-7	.	TGTGCCAGCAGCCCGACGGGGCCCGGCTACGAGCAGTACTTC	CASSPTGPGYEQYF
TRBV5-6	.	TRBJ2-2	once	TGTGCCAGCAGCCGGGCCCCCGGGGGGAACACCGGGGAGCTGTTTTTT	CASSRAPGGNTGELFF
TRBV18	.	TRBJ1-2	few	TGTGCCAGCTCAGAGAGAGACAACTATGGCTACACCTTC	CASSERDNYGYTF
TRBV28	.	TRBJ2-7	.	TGTGCCAGCTTTAATAGGGAGGTTAGCGAGCAGTACTTC	CASFNREVSEQYF
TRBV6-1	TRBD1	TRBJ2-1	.	TGTGCCAGCAGTGAAGGACTCCCCCAGGGGGCTTTGCAGTTCTTC	CASSEGLPQGALQFF
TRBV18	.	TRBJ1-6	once	TGTGCCAGCTCACCACCGCAGGGATCACCCCTCCACTTT	CASSPPQGSPLHF
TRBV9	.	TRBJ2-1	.	TGTGCCAGCAGCCTCACACCGAGCTCCTACAATGAGCAGTTCTTC	CASSLTPSSYNEQFF
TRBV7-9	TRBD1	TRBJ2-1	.	TGTGCCAGCAGCCTGTCGACAGGGTTAAGGTTCTTC	CASSLSTGLRFF
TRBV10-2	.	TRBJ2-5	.	TGCGCCAGCAGTGAGCGGACAGTAGAGACCCAGTACTTC	CASSERTVETQYF
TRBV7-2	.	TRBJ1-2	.	TGTGCCAGCAGCTTCCCTCCCGTGGGGGCTAACTATGGCTACACCTTC	CASSFPPVGANYGYTF
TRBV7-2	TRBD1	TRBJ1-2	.	TGTGCCAGCAGCTTAGGGCAGGGGGTCTATGGCTACACCTTC	CASSLGQGVYGYTF
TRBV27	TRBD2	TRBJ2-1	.	TGTGCCAGCAGTTTAAGGCGGGAGGGCCTCAATGAGCAGTTCTTC	CASSLRREGLNEQFF
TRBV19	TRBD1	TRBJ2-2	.	TGTGCCAGTAGCCCGGGACAGGGTAGCTCAGGGGAGCTGTTTTTT	CASSPGQGSSGELFF
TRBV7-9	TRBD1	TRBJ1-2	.	TGTGCCAGCAGCCCCACCGGGACAGGCCGAAAGGACCAGATCTATGGCTACACCTTC	CASSPTGTGRKDQIYGYTF
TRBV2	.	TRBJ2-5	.	TGTGCCAGCAGTGAAGGAGGGGCGCCGGTATTGGAGACCCAGTACTTC	CASSEGGAPVLETQYF
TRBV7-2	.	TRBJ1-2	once	TGTGCCAGCAGCTCCAGCTATGGCTACACCTTC	CASSSSYGYTF
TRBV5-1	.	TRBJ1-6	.	TGCGCCAGCAGCTTGGCCTTTGGGCCTAGCTCCTATAATTCACCCCTCCACTTT	CASSLAFGPSSYNSPLHF
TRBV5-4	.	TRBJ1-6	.	TGTGCCTCTCGCCCGTCTAGCTCCTATAATTCACCCCTCCACTTT	CASRPSSSYNSPLHF
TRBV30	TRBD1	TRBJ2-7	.	TGTGCCTGGGATAGGGGGCCGTACGAGCAGTACTTC	CAWDRGPYEQYF
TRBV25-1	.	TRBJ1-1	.	TGTGCCAGCAGCCTGGGTACGTGGGGGACTGAAGCTTTCTTT	CASSLGTWGTEAFF